The text below deals with one TCR beta chain. What it binds is unknown. This record belongs to a study of CXCR3-negative and CXCR3-positive naive CD8 T cells. Overall study results and limits: Naive CXCR3-positive cells had TRB CDR3s more hydrophobic than those of CXCR3-negative naive cells.

Germline-derived CDR1 and CDR2 are LGHDT and YNNKEL (reference sequence). The CDR3 covers 15 residues. Researchers prepared the TRB cDNA libraries using 5' RACE with UMI labels. TCRdb reprocessed the 5' RACE reads and stores each CDR3 protein as one record, lacking DNA. The sample totals about 85,000 distinct CDR3 sequences; its top ten clones hold approximately 0.82%. The chain carries TRBV3-1 and TRBJ1-1; TCRdb's D call, TRBD1, is unchecked because there is no DNA. Sequences were obtained from naive CXCR3+ CD8+ T cells from blood. The subset: CD45RO-CCR7+CD27+CD95- naive CD8+ T cells expressing CXCR3 (TNR3+). The TCR was taken from a human donor in good health. Some clones in this sample may be carry-over from other donors' samples. The CDR3 reads CASSQPGQGNLAAFF.